This entry features one TCR beta chain sequence. Its target is unknown. A multiplex PCR was run with 60 Vbeta primers and 13 Jbeta primers. TCRdb keeps only in-frame clones here, not all; method: immunoSEQ multiplex PCR. The table includes roughly 200,000 clones, 70% to 85% detected once. This CDR3 is built from 16 residues. The germline V gene has CDR1 MNHEY and CDR2 SMNVEV (reference sequence). The V and J ends lost 3 bases and 1 base, in that order; junction bases with no gene match: 4. The data are from a study of cytomegalovirus exposure and HLA in healthy donors. Overall study results and limits: Reports credit the classifier with highly specific, highly sensitive diagnosis of cytomegalovirus status. HLA alleles showed associations with around 15,000 TCR beta sequences in a later analysis, at a 0.05 false discovery rate.

Regarding donors, all were healthy bone marrow donors. The gene calls are TRBV27 and TRBJ2-3, with 10 positions matching TRBD1. This TCR was sampled from a woman in her thirties in good health and CMV-seropositive. The source material was PBMCs. The DNA for the CDR3 is TGTGCCAGCAGTTTTCTCGGGACAGGGGGCACAGATACGCAGTATTTT. It translates to CASSFLGTGGTDTQYF.